This TCR beta chain was captured in a study of OX40 agonist ivuxolimab in advanced cancers. Here immunoSEQ multiplex PCR was the method, and the copy in TCRdb shows in-frame clones only, minus some. The top ten hold 1% to 1.3% of the sample, which has 90,000 or so clones, roughly 92% seen once. Patients were ineligible given autoimmune disease history or systemic immunosuppression. Blood draws occurred at baseline, cycle 4 day 1, and cycle 7 day 1. Here the sequenced sample was CD4+ or CD8+ T cells sorted from blood, taken in a trial of the OX40 agonist ivuxolimab. The origin of this receptor is an adult with an advanced solid tumor such as melanoma, head and neck, liver or kidney cancer.

CDR3: CASSPTGPNTEAFF. Here the CDR3 DNA reads TGTGCCAGCTCACCGACAGGACCGAACACTGAAGCTTTCTTT. This rearrangement joins TRBV18 to TRBJ1-1; D might be TRBD1 (6 bases). Trimming pared 3 bases from V and 1 base from J, leaving 9 bases between. The CDR3 covers 14 residues. CDR1 KGHSH and CDR2 LQKENI come from the germline V gene.